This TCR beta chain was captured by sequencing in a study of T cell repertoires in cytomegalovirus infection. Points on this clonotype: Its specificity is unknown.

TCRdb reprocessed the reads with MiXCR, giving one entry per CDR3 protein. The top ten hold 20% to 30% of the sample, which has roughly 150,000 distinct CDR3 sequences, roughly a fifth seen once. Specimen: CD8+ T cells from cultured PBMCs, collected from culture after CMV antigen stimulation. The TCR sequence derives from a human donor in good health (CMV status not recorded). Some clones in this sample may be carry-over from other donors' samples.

Written as DNA, the CDR3 is TGTGCCAGCAGATTTCAGGGACAGGTTGAAGCTTTCTTT. It codes for CASRFQGQVEAFF. The V gene is TRBV5-6, the J gene TRBJ1-1; 8 nucleotides align to TRBD1. Trimming removed 5 bases from V and 7 bases from J; junction bases left unmatched: 7. Germline V gene lookup returns CDR1 SGHDT and CDR2 YYEEEE. The CDR3 contains 13 residues.